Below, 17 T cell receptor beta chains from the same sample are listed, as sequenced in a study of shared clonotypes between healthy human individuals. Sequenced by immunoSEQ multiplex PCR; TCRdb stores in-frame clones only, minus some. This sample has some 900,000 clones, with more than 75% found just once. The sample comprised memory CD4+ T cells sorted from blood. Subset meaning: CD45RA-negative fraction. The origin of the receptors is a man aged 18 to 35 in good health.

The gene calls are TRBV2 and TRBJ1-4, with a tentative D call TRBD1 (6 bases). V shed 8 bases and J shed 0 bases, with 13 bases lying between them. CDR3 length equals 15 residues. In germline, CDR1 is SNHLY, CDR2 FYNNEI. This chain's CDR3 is CASSRTVSTNEKLFF. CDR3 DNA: TGTGCCAGCTCTCGGACAGTGTCAACTAATGAAAAACTGTTTTTT.

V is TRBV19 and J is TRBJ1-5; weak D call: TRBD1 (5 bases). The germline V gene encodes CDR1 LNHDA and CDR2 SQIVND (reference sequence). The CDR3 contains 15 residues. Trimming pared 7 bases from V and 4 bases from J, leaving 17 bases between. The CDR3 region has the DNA TGTGCCAGTAACCCTCAGTGGGGGGGTAATCAGCCCCAGCATTTT. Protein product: CASNPQWGGNQPQHF. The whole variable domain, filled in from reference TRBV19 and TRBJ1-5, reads DGGITQSPKYLFRKEGQNVTLSCEQNLNHDAMYWYRQDPGQGLRLIYYSQIVNDFQKGDIAEGYSVSREKKESFPLTVTSAQKNPTAFYLCASNPQWGGNQPQHFGDGTRLSIL.

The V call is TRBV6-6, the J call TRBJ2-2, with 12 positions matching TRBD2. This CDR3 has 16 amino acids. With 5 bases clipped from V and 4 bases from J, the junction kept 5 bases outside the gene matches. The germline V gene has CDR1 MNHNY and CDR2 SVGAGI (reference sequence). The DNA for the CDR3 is TGTGCCAGCAGTCAGACTAGCGGGGGAGCCACCGGGGAGCTGTTTTTT. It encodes CASSQTSGGATGELFF.

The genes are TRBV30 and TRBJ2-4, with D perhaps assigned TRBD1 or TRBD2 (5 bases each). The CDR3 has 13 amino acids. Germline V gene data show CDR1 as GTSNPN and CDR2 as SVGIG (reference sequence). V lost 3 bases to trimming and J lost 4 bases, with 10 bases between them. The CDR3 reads CAWRRAGKNIQYF. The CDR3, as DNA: TGTGCCTGGAGGAGGGCAGGGAAAAACATTCAGTACTTC.

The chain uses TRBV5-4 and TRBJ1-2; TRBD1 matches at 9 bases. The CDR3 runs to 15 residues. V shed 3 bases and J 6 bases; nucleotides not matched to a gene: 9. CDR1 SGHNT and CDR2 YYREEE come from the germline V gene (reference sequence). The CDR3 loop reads CASSWDTGGRDGYTF. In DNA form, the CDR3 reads TGTGCCAGCAGCTGGGACACAGGGGGCAGGGATGGCTACACCTTC.

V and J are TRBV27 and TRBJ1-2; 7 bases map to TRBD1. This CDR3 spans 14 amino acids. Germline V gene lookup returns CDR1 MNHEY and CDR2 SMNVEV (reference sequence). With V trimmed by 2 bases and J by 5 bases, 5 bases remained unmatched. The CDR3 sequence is CASSLPRGAYGYTF. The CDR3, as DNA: TGTGCCAGCAGTTTACCCAGGGGGGCATATGGCTACACCTTC.

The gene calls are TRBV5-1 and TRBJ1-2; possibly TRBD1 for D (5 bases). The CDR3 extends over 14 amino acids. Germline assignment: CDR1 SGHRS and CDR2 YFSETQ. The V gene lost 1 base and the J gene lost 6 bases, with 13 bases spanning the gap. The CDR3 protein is CASSLREGLNGYTF. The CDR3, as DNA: TGCGCCAGCAGCTTGCGCGAGGGGCTTAATGGCTACACCTTC.

CDR3 bases: TGTGCCAGCAGCTCCGAGCCCCCCTACCCGGTGAGCTACACCTTC. Translation gives CASSSEPPYPVSYTF. V and J are TRBV7-9 and TRBJ1-2, with no clear D. Trimming shortened V by 4 bases and J by 9 bases, and 21 bases separated the two germline ends. The germline V gene encodes CDR1 SEHNR and CDR2 FQNEAQ (reference sequence). The CDR3 runs to 15 residues.

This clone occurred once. The CDR3 is CASIPPSRGDTQYF. CDR3 nucleotides: TGTGCCAGCATTCCCCCGAGTAGAGGAGATACGCAGTATTTT. The chain is built from TRBV2 and TRBJ2-3, with D unresolved. The length of the CDR3 is 14 residues. CDR1 and CDR2 (germline): SNHLY, FYNNEI. V was trimmed by 7 bases and J by 5 bases, leaving 16 bases between them.

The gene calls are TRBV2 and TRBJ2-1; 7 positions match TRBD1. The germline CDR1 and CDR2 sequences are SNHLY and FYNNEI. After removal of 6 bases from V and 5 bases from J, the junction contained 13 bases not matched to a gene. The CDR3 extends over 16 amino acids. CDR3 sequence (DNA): TGTGCCAGCAGCGCTGGGACAGCCGGGCGAGACAATGAGCAGTTCTTC. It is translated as CASSAGTAGRDNEQFF.

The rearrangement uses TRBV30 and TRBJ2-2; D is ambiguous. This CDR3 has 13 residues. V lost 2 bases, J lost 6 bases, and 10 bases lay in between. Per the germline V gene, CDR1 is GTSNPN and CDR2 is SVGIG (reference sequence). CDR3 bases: TGTGCCTGGAGTAGGACCCCGGCCGGGGAGCTGTTTTTT. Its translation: CAWSRTPAGELFF.

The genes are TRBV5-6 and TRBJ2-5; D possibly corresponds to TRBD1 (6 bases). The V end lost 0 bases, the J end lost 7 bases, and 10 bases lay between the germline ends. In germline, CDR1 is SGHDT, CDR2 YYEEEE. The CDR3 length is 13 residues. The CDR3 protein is CASSLEGVATQYF. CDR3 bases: TGTGCCAGCAGCTTGGAGGGGGTAGCGACCCAGTACTTC.

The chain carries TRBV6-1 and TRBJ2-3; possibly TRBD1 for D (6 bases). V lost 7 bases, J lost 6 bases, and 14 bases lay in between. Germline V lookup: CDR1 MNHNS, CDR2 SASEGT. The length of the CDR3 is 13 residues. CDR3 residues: CASINREIDTQYF. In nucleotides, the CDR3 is TGTGCCAGCATTAACAGGGAAATCGATACGCAGTATTTT.

This CDR3 is CASSKISPAGGAYNEQFF. The CDR3 DNA reads as TGTGCCAGCTCCAAGATCAGTCCGGCGGGAGGCGCCTACAATGAGCAGTTCTTC. V is TRBV18 and J is TRBJ2-1; TRBD2 agrees at 8 bases. Losses at the gene ends were 6 bases for V and 2 bases for J; bases not matched to a gene: 15. Germline CDR1 KGHSH, CDR2 LQKENI. CDR3 length equals 18 residues.

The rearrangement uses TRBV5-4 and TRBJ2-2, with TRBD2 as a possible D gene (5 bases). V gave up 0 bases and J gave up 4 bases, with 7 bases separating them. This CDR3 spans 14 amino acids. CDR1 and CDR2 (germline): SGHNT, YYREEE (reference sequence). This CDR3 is CASSLDLATGELFF. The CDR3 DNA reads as TGTGCCAGCAGCTTGGACCTAGCCACCGGGGAGCTGTTTTTT.

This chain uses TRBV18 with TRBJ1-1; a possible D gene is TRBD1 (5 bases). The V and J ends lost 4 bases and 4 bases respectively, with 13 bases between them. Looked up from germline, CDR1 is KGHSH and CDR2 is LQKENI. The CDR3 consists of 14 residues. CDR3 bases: TGTGCCAGCTCACGCGGACACTCACTCACTGAAGCTTTCTTT. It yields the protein CASSRGHSLTEAFF.

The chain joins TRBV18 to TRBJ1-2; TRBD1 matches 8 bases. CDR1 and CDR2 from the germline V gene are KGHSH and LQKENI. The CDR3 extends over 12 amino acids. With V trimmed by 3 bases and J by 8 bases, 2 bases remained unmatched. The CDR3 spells CASSPDRVGYTF. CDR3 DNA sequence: TGTGCCAGCTCACCGGACAGGGTAGGCTACACCTTC. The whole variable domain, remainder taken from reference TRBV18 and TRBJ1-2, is NAGVMQNPRHLVRRRGQEARLRCSPMKGHSHVYWYRQLPEEGLKFMVYLQKENIIDESGMPKERFSAEFPKEGPSILRIQQVVRGDSAAYFCASSPDRVGYTFGSGTRLTVV.